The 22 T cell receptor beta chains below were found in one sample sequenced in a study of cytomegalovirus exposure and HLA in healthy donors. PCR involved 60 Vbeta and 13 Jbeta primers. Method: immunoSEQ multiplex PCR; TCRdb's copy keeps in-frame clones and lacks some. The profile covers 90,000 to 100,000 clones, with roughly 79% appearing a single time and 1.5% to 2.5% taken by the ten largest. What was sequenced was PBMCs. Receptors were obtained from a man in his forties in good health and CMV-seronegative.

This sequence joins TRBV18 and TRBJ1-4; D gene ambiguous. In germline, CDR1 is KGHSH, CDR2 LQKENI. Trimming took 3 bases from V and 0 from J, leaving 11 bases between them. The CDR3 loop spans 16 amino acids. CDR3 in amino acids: CASSPYPVTTNEKLFF. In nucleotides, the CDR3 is TGTGCCAGCTCACCTTATCCAGTGACAACTAATGAAAAACTGTTTTTT.

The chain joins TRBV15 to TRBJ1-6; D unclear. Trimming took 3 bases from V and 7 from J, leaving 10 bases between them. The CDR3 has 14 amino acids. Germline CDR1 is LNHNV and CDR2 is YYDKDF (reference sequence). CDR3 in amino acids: CATSSVGKNSPLHF. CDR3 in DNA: TGTGCCACCAGCAGTGTGGGCAAGAATTCACCCCTCCACTTT.

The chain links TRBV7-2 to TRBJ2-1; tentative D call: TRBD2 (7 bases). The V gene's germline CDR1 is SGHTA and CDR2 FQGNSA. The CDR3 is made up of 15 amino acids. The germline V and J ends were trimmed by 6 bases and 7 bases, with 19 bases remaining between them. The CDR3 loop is CASSQGGAGGNEQFF. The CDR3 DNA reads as TGTGCCAGCAGTCAAGGGGGGGCCGGGGGGAATGAGCAGTTCTTC.

CDR3 protein: CASSALSGPQETQYF. As DNA, the CDR3 is TGTGCCAGCAGCGCCCTCAGCGGCCCCCAAGAGACCCAGTACTTC. The rearrangement joins TRBV11-3 to TRBJ2-5, with a weak D call TRBD2 (5 bases). CDR1 is SGHNT and CDR2 is YENEEA in the germline V gene. The CDR3 covers 15 residues. Trimming left V 5 bases short and J 1 base short, with 14 bases between. Together with reference TRBV11-3 and TRBJ2-5, the CDR3 gives the full variable domain: EAGVVQSPRYKIIEKKQPVAFWCNPISGHNTLYWYLQNLGQGPELLIRYENEEAVDDSQLPKDRFSAERLKGVDSTLKIQPAELGDSAVYLCASSALSGPQETQYFGPGTRLLVL.

As DNA, the CDR3 is TGCGCCAGCAGCTTGGGGCGGCAAAATGAAAAACTGTTTTTT. This gives the protein CASSLGRQNEKLFF. The V call is TRBV5-1, the J call TRBJ1-4; D ambiguous. The ends were cut back, 0 bases at V and 5 bases at J, with 8 bases in the middle. The CDR3 is 14 residues long. Germline CDR1 is SGHRS and CDR2 is YFSETQ.

CDR3 in amino acids: CASSGQGTEAFF. CDR3 DNA sequence: TGTGCCAGCAGCGGACAGGGGACCGAAGCTTTCTTT. The chain couples TRBV9 to TRBJ1-1; 8 bases agree with TRBD1. The CDR3 is 12 amino acids. J gave up 8 bases and V 3 bases, and 3 bases lay outside the gene matches. Germline V lookup: CDR1 SGDLS, CDR2 YYNGEE.

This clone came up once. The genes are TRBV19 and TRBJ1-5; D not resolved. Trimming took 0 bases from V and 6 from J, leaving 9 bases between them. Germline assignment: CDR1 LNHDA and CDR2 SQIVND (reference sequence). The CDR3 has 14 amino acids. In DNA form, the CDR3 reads TGTGCCAGTAGTATAGATCGGGAAAGTCAGCCCCAGCATTTT. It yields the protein CASSIDRESQPQHF.

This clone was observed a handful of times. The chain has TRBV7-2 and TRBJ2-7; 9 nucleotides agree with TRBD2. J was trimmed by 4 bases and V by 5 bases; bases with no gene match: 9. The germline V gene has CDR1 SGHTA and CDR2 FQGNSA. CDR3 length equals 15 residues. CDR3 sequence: CASSHVAGVLYEQYF. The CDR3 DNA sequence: TGTGCCAGCAGCCACGTAGCGGGAGTACTTTACGAGCAGTACTTC.

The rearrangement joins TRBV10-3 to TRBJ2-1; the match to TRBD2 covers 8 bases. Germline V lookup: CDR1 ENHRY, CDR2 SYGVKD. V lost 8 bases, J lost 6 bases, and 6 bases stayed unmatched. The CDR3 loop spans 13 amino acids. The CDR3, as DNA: TGTGCCATCCAACGGGGGGGCGGCAATGAGCAGTTCTTC. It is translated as CAIQRGGGNEQFF.

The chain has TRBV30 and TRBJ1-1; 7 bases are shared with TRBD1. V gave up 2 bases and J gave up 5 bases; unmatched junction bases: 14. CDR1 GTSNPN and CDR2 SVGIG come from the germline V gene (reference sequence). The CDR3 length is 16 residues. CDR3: CAWSIQGSEGSTEAFF. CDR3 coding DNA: TGTGCCTGGAGTATACAGGGGTCGGAGGGTAGTACTGAAGCTTTCTTT. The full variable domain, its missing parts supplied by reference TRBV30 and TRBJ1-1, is SQTIHQWPATLVQPVGSPLSLECTVEGTSNPNLYWYRQAAGRGLQLLFYSVGIGQISSEVPQNLSASRPQDRQFILSSKKLLLSDSGFYLCAWSIQGSEGSTEAFFGQGTRLTVV.

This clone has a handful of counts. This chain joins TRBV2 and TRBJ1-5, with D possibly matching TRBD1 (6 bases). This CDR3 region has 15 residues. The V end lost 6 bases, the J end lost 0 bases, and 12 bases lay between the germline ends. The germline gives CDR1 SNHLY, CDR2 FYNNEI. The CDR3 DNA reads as TGTGCCAGCAGACGGGGACAAAATAGCAATCAGCCCCAGCATTTT. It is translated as CASRRGQNSNQPQHF.

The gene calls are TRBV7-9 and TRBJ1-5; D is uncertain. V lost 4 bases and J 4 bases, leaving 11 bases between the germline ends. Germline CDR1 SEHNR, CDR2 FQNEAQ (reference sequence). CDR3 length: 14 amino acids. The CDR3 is CASSSATMNQPQHF. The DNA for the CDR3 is TGTGCCAGCAGCTCGGCGACAATGAATCAGCCCCAGCATTTT.

The CDR3 sequence: CAWMSFGAGELFF. Here the CDR3 DNA reads TGTGCCTGGATGTCGTTCGGGGCCGGGGAGCTGTTTTTT. The chain couples TRBV30 to TRBJ2-2; TRBD2 might be the D (5 bases). The V end was cut by 4 bases, the J end by 6 bases, with 12 bases between. The CDR3 sequence is 13 residues long. Germline-derived CDR1 and CDR2 are GTSNPN and SVGIG (reference sequence).

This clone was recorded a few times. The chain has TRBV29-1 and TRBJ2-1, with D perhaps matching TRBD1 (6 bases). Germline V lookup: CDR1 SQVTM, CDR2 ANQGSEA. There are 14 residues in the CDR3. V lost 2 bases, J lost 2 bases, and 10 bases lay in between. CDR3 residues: CSVELTGPYNEQFF. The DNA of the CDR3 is TGCAGCGTTGAACTAACAGGGCCCTACAATGAGCAGTTCTTC.

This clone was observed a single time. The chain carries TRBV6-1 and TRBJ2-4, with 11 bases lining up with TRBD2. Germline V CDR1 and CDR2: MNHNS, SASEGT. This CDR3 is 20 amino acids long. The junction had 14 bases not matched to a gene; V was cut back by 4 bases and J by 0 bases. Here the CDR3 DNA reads TGTGCCAGCAGTGCGCTAGCGGGAGGAATTAGTGTGCTAGCCAAAAACATTCAGTACTTC. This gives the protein CASSALAGGISVLAKNIQYF.

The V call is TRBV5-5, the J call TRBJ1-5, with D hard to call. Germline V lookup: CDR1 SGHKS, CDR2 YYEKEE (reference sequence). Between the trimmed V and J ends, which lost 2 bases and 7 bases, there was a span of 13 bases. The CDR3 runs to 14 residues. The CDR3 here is CASSFETTEQPQHF. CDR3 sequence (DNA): TGTGCCAGCAGCTTCGAGACAACCGAACAGCCCCAGCATTTT. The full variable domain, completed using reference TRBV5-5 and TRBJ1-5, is DAGVTQSPTHLIKTRGQQVTLRCSPISGHKSVSWYQQVLGQGPQFIFQYYEKEERGRGNFPDRFSARQFPNYSSELNVNALLLGDSALYLCASSFETTEQPQHFGDGTRLSIL.

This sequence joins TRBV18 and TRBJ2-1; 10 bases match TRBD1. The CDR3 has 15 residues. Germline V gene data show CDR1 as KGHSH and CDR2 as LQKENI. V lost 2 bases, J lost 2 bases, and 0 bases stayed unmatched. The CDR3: CASSPGQGAYNEQFF. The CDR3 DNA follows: TGTGCCAGCTCACCAGGACAGGGGGCCTACAATGAGCAGTTCTTC.

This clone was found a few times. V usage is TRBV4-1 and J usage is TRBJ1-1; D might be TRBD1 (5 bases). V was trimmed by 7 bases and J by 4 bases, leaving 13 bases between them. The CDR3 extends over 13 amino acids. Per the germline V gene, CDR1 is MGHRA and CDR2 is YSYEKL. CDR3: CASNRGGVTEAFF. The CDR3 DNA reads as TGCGCCAGCAACCGGGGAGGGGTCACTGAAGCTTTCTTT.

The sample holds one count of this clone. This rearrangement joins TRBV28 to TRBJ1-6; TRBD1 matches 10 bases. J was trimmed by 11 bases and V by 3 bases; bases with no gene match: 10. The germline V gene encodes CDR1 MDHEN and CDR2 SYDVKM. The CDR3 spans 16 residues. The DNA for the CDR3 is TGTGCCAGCAGTTTGGCGCCGGGGACAGGGGCACCACCCCTCCACTTT. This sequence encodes CASSLAPGTGAPPLHF. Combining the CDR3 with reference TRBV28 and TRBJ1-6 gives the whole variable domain DVKVTQSSRYLVKRTGEKVFLECVQDMDHENMFWYRQDPGLGLRLIYFSYDVKMKEKGDIPEGYSVSREKKERFSLILESASTNQTSMYLCASSLAPGTGAPPLHFGNGTRLTVT.

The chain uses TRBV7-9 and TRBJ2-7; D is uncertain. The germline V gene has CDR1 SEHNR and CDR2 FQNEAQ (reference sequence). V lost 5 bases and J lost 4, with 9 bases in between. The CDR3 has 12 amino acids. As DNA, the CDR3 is TGTGCCAGCAGCACGTGGAGTTACGAGCAGTACTTC. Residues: CASSTWSYEQYF.

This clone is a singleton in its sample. As DNA, the CDR3 is TGCGCCAGCAGCCAAGATTGGGGCGGAAGCGTCTACGAGCAGTACTTC. Its protein is CASSQDWGGSVYEQYF. The chain links TRBV4-3 to TRBJ2-7, with D possibly TRBD1 on 5 matching bases. V was trimmed by 0 bases and J by 3 bases, leaving 15 bases between them. CDR1 and CDR2 from the germline V gene are LGHNA and YSLEER. CDR3 length: 16 residues.

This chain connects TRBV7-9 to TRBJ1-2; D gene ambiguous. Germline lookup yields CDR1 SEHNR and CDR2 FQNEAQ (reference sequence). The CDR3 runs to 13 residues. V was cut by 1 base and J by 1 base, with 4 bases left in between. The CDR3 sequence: CASSLELNYGYTF. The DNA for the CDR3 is TGTGCCAGCAGCTTAGAACTTAACTATGGCTACACCTTC.